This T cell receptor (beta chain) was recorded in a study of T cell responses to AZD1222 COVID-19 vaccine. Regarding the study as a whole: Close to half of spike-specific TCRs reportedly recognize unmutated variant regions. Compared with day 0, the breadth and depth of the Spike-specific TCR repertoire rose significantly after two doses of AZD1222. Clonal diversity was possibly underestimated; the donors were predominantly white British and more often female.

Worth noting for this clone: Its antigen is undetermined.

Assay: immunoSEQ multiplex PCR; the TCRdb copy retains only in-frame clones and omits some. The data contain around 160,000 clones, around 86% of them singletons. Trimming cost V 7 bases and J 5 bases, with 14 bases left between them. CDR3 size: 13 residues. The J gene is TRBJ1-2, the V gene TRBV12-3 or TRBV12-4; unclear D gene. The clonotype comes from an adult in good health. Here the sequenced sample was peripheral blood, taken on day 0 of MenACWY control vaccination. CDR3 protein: CASTLRGGYGYTF. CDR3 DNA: TGTGCCAGCACTCTTCGGGGTGGGTATGGCTACACCTTC.